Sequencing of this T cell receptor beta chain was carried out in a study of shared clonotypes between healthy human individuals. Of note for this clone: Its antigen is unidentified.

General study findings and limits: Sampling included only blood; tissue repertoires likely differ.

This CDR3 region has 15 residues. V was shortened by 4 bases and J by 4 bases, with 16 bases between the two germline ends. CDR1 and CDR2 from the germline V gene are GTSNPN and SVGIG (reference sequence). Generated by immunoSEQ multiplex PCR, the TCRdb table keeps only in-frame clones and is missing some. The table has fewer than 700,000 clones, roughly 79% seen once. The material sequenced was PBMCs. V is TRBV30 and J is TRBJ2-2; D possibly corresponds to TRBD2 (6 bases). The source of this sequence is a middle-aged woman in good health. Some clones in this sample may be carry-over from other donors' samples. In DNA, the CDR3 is TGTGCCTGGATGGTTGGGAGGTCGAGCACCGGGGAGCTGTTTTTT. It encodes CAWMVGRSSTGELFF. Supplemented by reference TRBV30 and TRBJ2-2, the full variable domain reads SQTIHQWPATLVQPVGSPLSLECTVEGTSNPNLYWYRQAAGRGLQLLFYSVGIGQISSEVPQNLSASRPQDRQFILSSKKLLLSDSGFYLCAWMVGRSSTGELFFGEGSRLTVL.